This TCR beta chain came from a study of identical twins. Study outcomes and limitations: Twin-shared out-of-frame alpha sequences were enriched for low generation probability.

From the 5' RACE reads, TCRdb called clonotypes with MiXCR, one entry per CDR3 protein. This table holds about 810,000 distinct CDR3 sequences, 9% to 15% found once. The V and J ends lost 1 base and 5 bases respectively, with 18 bases between them. This CDR3 comprises 17 residues. Germline V lookup: CDR1 MGHRA, CDR2 YSYEKL. This clonotype was seen more than once but under ten times. What it binds is unknown. The data were also submitted as part of a second study, on yellow fever vaccine responses in identical twins.

The sample comprised PBMCs. The chain links TRBV4-1 to TRBJ2-1; perhaps TRBD2 as D (7 bases). This clonotype was sampled from a young woman in good health. In DNA form, the CDR3 reads TGCGCCAGCAGCCAAGGCCCTAGGGGGGGGCTCGACAATGAGCAGTTCTTC. Protein: CASSQGPRGGLDNEQFF.